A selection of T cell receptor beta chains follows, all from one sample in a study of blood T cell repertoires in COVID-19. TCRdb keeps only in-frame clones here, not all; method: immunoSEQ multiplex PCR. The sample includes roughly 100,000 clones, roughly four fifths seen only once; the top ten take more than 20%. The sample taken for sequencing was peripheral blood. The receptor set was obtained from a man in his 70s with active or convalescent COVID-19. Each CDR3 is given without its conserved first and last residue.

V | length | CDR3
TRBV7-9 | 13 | ASSTGSQGGNTIY
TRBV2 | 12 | ASRGLAAYNEQF
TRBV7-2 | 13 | ASSLYWDSSYEQY
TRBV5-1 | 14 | ASSLALAGWADTQY
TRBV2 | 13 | ASNNRGLGTGELF
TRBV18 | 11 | ATYDSSGNTIY
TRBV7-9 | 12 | ASSLVAGSTEAF
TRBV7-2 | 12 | ASRVRGQWYGYT
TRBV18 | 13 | ASSPSPLRDSPLH
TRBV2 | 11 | ASRGLNTGELF
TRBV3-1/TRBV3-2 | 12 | ASSPGGGNQPQH
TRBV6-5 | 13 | ASSYSERAGAEAF
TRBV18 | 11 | AHGGEGSTEAF
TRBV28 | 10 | ASSSLNQPQH
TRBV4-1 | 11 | ASNRGRGYGYT
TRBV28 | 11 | ASSSGGQETQY
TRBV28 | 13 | ASSSLQGTNTEAF
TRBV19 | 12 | ASSVSRNNSPLH
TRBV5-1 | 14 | ASSRGEGRNTGELF
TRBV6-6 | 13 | ASSVVLDSLYGYT
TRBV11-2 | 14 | ASSSRQAVSYNEQF
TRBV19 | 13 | ASSPPQREFTEQF
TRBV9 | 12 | ASRPGTDNSPLH
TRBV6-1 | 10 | ASSEAGGEQY
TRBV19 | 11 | ASSRAGLQPQH
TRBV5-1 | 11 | ASSPGQQETQY
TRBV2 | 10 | ATKGEGSPLH
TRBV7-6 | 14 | ASSWTGDSGANVLT
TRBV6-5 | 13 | ASTLGTGPMTSYT
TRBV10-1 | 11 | ASSESPGTEAF
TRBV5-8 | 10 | ASSLRGYEQY
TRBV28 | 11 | ASHSGQGVGYT
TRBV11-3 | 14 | ASSLDGGDRYNEQF
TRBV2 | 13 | ASSEGTASTDTQY
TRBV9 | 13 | ASARGGRYTGELF
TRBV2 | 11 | ASSEGRDYGYT
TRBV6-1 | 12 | ASSEVGGEGEAF
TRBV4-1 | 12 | ASSLGDSSYEQY
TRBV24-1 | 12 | ATSRTGDYNEQF
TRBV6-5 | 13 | ASREGILQNTEAF
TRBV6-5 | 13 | ASIPGIGMNYGYT
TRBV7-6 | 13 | ASSLGTGSSYEQY
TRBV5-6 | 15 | ASSLAVSTATNEKLF
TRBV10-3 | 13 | AISDAAGAHNEQF
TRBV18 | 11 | ASSPPSIDGYT
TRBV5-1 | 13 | ASSLVGGSEDEQY
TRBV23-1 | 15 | ASSQRDRSSYNSPLH
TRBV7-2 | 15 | ASSLMGGGGRADTQY
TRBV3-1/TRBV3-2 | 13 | ASSFRILAGNEQF
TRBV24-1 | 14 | ATSGGTGGYQETQY
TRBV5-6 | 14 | ASSLTTSGSPDTQY